The present T cell receptor beta chain was sequenced within a study of Tregs in tolerant kidney transplant recipients (dated by TCRdb to between 2018 and 2021). Turning to the overall study: The transplants used related donors along with nonmyeloablative bone marrow transplantation, and in the human trials mixed chimerism was transient. Before combined kidney and bone marrow transplantation, this study identified donor-specific regulatory T cells using TCRbeta sequencing and then followed those same cells after transplant. The paper's findings and limits, for the study overall: Because the PCR primers were changed over time for some patients, nucleotide-level comparison could not be performed across the samples from those patients. Expanding Tregs with activated donor B cells appeared to identify the most biologically relevant and donor-specific TCRbeta repertoire. Biological reproducibility was not examined directly, but technical replication error appeared to be minimal. The study was limited by small patient numbers, and the findings need validation in larger populations and under other immunosuppression protocols. In tolerant patients, the expansion of donor-specific Tregs was greater than global Treg expansion, suggesting that the expansion was antigen-driven rather than nonspecific.

Genomic DNA was extracted from sorted cells with the QIAGEN DNeasy Blood and Tissue Kit for TCRbeta CDR3 sequencing. Through immunoSEQ, high-throughput TCRbeta CDR3 sequencing was done commercially, including PCR amplification with internal controls and bias correction. The source study handled its data this way. A unique productive TCRbeta sequence was defined by the CDR3 nucleotide sequence when primers matched, and otherwise by the CDR3 amino acid sequence together with the Vbeta and Jbeta genes. Sorting error was corrected by removing sequences shared between sorted populations at a frequency ratio of 2:1 or less, and the remaining shared sequences were assigned to the higher population. Donor-reactive sequences were defined as at least 5-fold expanded in CFSE-low cells versus unstimulated cells, with frequency of at least 0.01% in CFSE-low cells. Repertoire divergence was quantified by Jensen-Shannon divergence using the top 100 TCRbeta sequences ranked by frequency. For any sample with multiple sequencing runs, sorting error was corrected in each run separately before the runs were pooled. Sourced from immuneACCESS, this table was stored by TCRdb with only in-frame sequences that have V and J called. A share of the clones is absent; for the studies checked, an unresolved V gene accounts for under half, and the remainder has no known explanation. Clone size and the V and J calls come from that table; the DNA yielded D and trimming. In this sample's table one finds 25,000 to 35,000 clones. The ten largest clonotypes hold 6.5% to 8% of the sample.

The time point tag for this specimen amounts to: blood sample drawn before combined kidney and bone marrow transplant. Unstimulated Tregs (CD4+CD25+CD127-), CD4+ non-Tregs (CD4+CD25-), CD4 and CD8 cells were FACS-sorted from thawed PBMCs. Several combined kidney and bone marrow transplant recipients from the ITN036ST trial were included as patients, and samples were available only from these trial subjects. Healthy control blood was separated into PBMCs by Ficoll density gradient and cryopreserved, and patient PBMCs were collected both before and after transplant. Note on this clone: Its antigen target is currently unknown. Read coverage stops 3 residues before the CDR3 terminus; the germline J gene supplies the remainder.

The CDR3 sequence holds 13 residues, the cysteine and phenylalanine included. Part of the CDR3 DNA is given, 30 bases translated from base 1. V is shortened by 4 bases, J by 2 bases, and the region joining them spans 3 bases. As encoded in the germline V gene (reference sequence), CDR1 is SEHNR while CDR2 is FQNEAQ. The chain joins TRBV7-9 to TRBJ2-6, with no confident D gene call. The source was CD8+ T cells from blood, collected before the transplant. This sequence originates from a human donor who received a combined kidney and bone marrow transplant. The CDR3 region has the sequence CASSSAGANVLTF. The CDR3 bases that were read are TGTGCCAGCAGCTCGGCTGGGGCCAACGTC.